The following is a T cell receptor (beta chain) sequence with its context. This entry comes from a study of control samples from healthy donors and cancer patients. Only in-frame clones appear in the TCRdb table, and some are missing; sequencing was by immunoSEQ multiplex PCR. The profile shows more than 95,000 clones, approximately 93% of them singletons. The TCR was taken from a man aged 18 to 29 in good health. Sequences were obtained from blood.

CDR3 coding DNA: TGTGCCATCAGTGAGGGTAATGTTTATGAGCAGTTCTTC. This encodes CAISEGNVYEQFF. The J gene is TRBJ2-1, the V gene TRBV10-3, with no clear D. Trimming left V 2 bases short and J 8 bases short, with 10 bases between. The CDR3 runs 13 residues. Looked up from germline, CDR1 is ENHRY and CDR2 is SYGVKD.